The next 31 T cell receptor beta chains were all read from a single sample in a study of response to subunit inactivated influenza vaccine. Using its own MiXCR run on the RT-PCR reads, TCRdb lists one record per CDR3 protein. The table lists about 700,000 distinct CDR3 sequences, 11% to 15% of them singletons. The material was PBMCs from blood, obtained 14 to 15 days before vaccination. These TCRs come from a man between 50 and 59 years old who received an inactivated influenza vaccine.

This clonotype was seen more than once but under ten times. V gene TRBV20-1 combines with J gene TRBJ2-5; possible D gene TRBD2, 7 bases. V was clipped by 4 bases and J by 5 bases, with 23 bases between them. CDR3 length: 16 residues. Germline values: CDR1 DFQATT, CDR2 SNEGSKA (reference sequence). CDR3 nucleotides: TGCAGTGCTACCCTGATTCGGGGGGCGGGCGGTGAGACCCAGTACTTC. It yields the protein CSATLIRGAGGETQYF.

This clonotype has at least ten counts. The rearrangement links TRBV7-2 to TRBJ2-7; no firm D call. The germline V gene has CDR1 SGHTA and CDR2 FQGNSA. The germline V and J ends were trimmed by 6 bases and 0 bases, with 12 bases remaining between them. The length of the CDR3 is 14 residues. The CDR3 DNA reads as TGTGCCAGCAGTTTGGGCTCCAGCTCCTACGAGCAGTACTTC. Translation gives CASSLGSSSYEQYF.

In this sample, this clonotype turned up a few times. The rearrangement links TRBV4-2 to TRBJ2-3, with TRBD1 matching 7 bases. CDR1 and CDR2 from the germline V gene are LGHNA and YNFKEQ. The CDR3 extends over 16 amino acids. Unmatched junction bases numbered 8, after V lost 0 bases and J lost 5 bases. The CDR3 nucleotides read TGTGCCAGCAGCCAAGAATGGGGCAGGGGGTTAGATACGCAGTATTTT. It specifies CASSQEWGRGLDTQYF.

The rearrangement joins TRBV4-3 to TRBJ2-5, with 12 bases identical to TRBD2. With 0 bases clipped from V and 5 bases from J, the junction kept 7 bases outside the gene matches. The CDR3 is made up of 17 amino acids. Germline V lookup: CDR1 LGHNA, CDR2 YSLEER. The CDR3 here is CASSQDKLAGGGETQYF. For the CDR3, the DNA is TGCGCCAGCAGCCAAGATAAGCTAGCGGGGGGGGGCGAGACCCAGTACTTC.

The rearrangement uses TRBV29-1 and TRBJ2-7; tentative D call: TRBD2 (7 bases). The ends were cut back, 5 bases at V and 2 bases at J, with 19 bases in the middle. CDR1 and CDR2 (germline): SQVTM, ANQGSEA. The CDR3 loop spans 15 amino acids. The CDR3 DNA follows: TGCAGCGTTCGGCCGGGGGGCCCCCGAACCTACGAGCAGTACTTC. Translated: CSVRPGGPRTYEQYF.

This clonotype was seen ten or more times. Here the CDR3 reads CASSLVSGTYNEQFF. The CDR3, as DNA: TGTGCCAGCAGTTTGGTTAGCGGGACCTACAATGAGCAGTTCTTC. The chain is built from TRBV27 and TRBJ2-1, with 8 nucleotides matching TRBD2. V lost 3 bases to trimming and J lost 2 bases; unmatched junction nucleotides: 3. Germline V gene data show CDR1 as MNHEY and CDR2 as SMNVEV (reference sequence). The CDR3 runs to 15 residues.

This clonotype was seen more than once but under ten times. This chain joins TRBV12-3 or TRBV12-4 and TRBJ2-3; D is possibly TRBD2 (6 bases). This CDR3 comprises 15 residues. V was cut by 8 bases and J by 2 bases, with 17 bases left in between. For the CDR3, the DNA is TGTGCCAGCTCCCCCAGTGGCGGGACCACAGATACGCAGTATTTT. Protein: CASSPSGGTTDTQYF.

Ten or more counts support this clonotype. V gene TRBV9 combines with J gene TRBJ2-2, with 10 bases matching TRBD2. Unmatched junction bases numbered 4, after V lost 2 bases and J lost 6 bases. This CDR3 spans 15 amino acids. In germline, CDR1 is SGDLS, CDR2 YYNGEE. CDR3 sequence reads: CASSVGTSGAGELFF. CDR3 DNA sequence: TGTGCCAGCAGCGTTGGAACTAGCGGGGCCGGGGAGCTGTTTTTT.

The chain has TRBV30 and TRBJ2-3; D gene ambiguous. The germline gives CDR1 GTSNPN, CDR2 SVGIG (reference sequence). The V and J ends lost 1 base and 0 bases respectively, with 11 bases between them. The CDR3 is made up of 15 amino acids. Here the CDR3 reads CAWSDGFISTDTQYF. CDR3 DNA sequence: TGTGCCTGGAGTGACGGCTTCATTAGCACAGATACGCAGTATTTT.

The V gene is TRBV6-1, the J gene TRBJ2-7, with D perhaps TRBD1 or TRBD2 (5 bases each). V shed 6 bases and J shed 4 bases, with 19 bases lying between them. Germline V gives CDR1 MNHNS, CDR2 SASEGT. The CDR3 contains 15 residues. This chain's CDR3 is CASSARDQVGYEQYF. The CDR3 bases are TGTGCCAGCAGCGCTAGGGACCAGGTGGGATACGAGCAGTACTTC.

This clonotype came up a few times. DNA for the CDR3: TGTGCCAGCAGCGCTGGGGGAGGGGGAAATTCACCCCTCCACTTT. The encoded protein is CASSAGGGGNSPLHF. V usage is TRBV11-3 and J usage is TRBJ1-6, with D possibly TRBD1 on 6 matching bases. Trimming stripped 5 bases from V and 7 bases from J, with 15 bases between. This CDR3 spans 15 amino acids. From germline, CDR1 is SGHNT and CDR2 YENEEA.

The chain uses TRBV7-9 and TRBJ2-2; 9 bases agree with TRBD1. CDR3 length: 16 amino acids. Germline V gene data show CDR1 as SEHNR and CDR2 as FQNEAQ (reference sequence). J was trimmed by 6 bases and V by 0 bases; bases with no gene match: 5. The DNA of the CDR3 is TGTGCCAGCAGCTTAGCGCGGGGACAGGGCGCCGGGGAGCTGTTTTTT. It is translated as CASSLARGQGAGELFF.

V gene TRBV15 combines with J gene TRBJ1-1; D unclear. Germline V gene sequence: CDR1 LNHNV, CDR2 YYDKDF (reference sequence). The CDR3 totals 15 residues. V was clipped by 1 base and J by 4 bases, with 13 bases between them. The CDR3 loop reads CATSRVGAFGTEAFF. For the CDR3, the DNA is TGTGCCACCAGCAGAGTAGGAGCCTTTGGCACTGAAGCTTTCTTT.

The rearrangement joins TRBV5-1 to TRBJ2-5; 7 positions agree with TRBD2. This CDR3 is 15 amino acids long. The V gene end was trimmed by 4 bases and the J gene end by 2 bases; junction bases not matched to a gene: 8. Germline V gene sequence: CDR1 SGHRS, CDR2 YFSETQ. The CDR3 nucleotides read TGCGCCAGCAGCACCATGTCTAGCGGACAAGAGACCCAGTACTTC. Translating it yields CASSTMSSGQETQYF.

For this clonotype: Sequence at one end of the junction differs from germline and may be a read error. V usage is TRBV20-1 and J usage is TRBJ1-3, with D unresolved. This CDR3 has 13 residues. The germline gives CDR1 DFQATT, CDR2 SNEGSKA (reference sequence). The CDR3 sequence is CIARVHPGNTIYF. CDR3 DNA: TGCATTGCTAGGGTACACCCTGGAAACACCATATATTTT.

This clonotype was seen a handful of times. V usage is TRBV4-2 and J usage is TRBJ1-6, with D hard to call. The V end was cut by 2 bases, the J end by 9 bases, with 11 bases between. CDR3 length: 14 amino acids. CDR1 LGHNA and CDR2 YNFKEQ come from the germline V gene. CDR3 coding DNA: TGTGCCAGCAGCCAATCCCCGTTATTTTCACCCCTCCACTTT. Its protein is CASSQSPLFSPLHF.

The table lists this clonotype with a few counts. The chain is built from TRBV7-9 and TRBJ1-5; the D is unclear. The CDR3 covers 15 residues. Germline CDR1 reads SEHNR; CDR2 reads FQNEAQ (reference sequence). Trimming cost V 5 bases and J 2 bases, with 13 bases left between them. As DNA, the CDR3 is TGTGCCAGCAGCCCCCTCGAGGACGGCAATCAGCCCCAGCATTTT. Encoded protein: CASSPLEDGNQPQHF.

This clonotype came up a few times. The chain recombines TRBV28 with TRBJ2-7; TRBD2 aligns across 7 bases. Germline V lookup: CDR1 MDHEN, CDR2 SYDVKM. The CDR3 has 16 residues. V gave up 4 bases and J gave up 0 bases; unmatched junction bases: 9. The CDR3 DNA reads TGTGCCAGCAGTTACCGGGGGGATCGGGGCTCCTACGAGCAGTACTTC. Protein: CASSYRGDRGSYEQYF.

CDR3 DNA sequence: TGTGCCAGCAGTCTACGATTCAGCTGGGGTCAAGAGACCCAGTACTTC. Its protein is CASSLRFSWGQETQYF. The gene calls are TRBV6-5 and TRBJ2-5; no definite D call. The CDR3 is 16 amino acids. Trimming took off 5 bases at V and 2 bases at J, with 18 bases between the two ends. CDR1 and CDR2 from the germline V gene are MNHEY and SVGAGI.

This clonotype was recorded a few times. The V and J genes are TRBV20-1 and TRBJ1-5; D perhaps matches TRBD1 (5 bases). The CDR3 loop spans 12 amino acids. The V gene's germline CDR1 is DFQATT and CDR2 SNEGSKA (reference sequence). V lost 6 bases, J lost 0 bases, and 6 bases lay in between. CDR3 residues: CSADSSNQPQHF. CDR3 DNA: TGCAGTGCCGACAGTAGCAATCAGCCCCAGCATTTT.

For the CDR3, the DNA is TGTGCCAGCAGGACAGTTTCCTACGAGCAGTACTTC. It translates to CASRTVSYEQYF. This chain uses TRBV6-1 with TRBJ2-7, with a tentative D call TRBD1 (5 bases). Germline-derived CDR1 and CDR2 are MNHNS and SASEGT. The V end lost 6 bases, the J end lost 1 base, and 7 bases lay between the germline ends. This CDR3 region has 12 residues.

This chain joins TRBV6-2 or TRBV6-3 and TRBJ1-2; no definite D call. The CDR3 extends over 11 amino acids. Trimming stripped 8 bases from V and 8 bases from J, with 12 bases between. Germline-derived CDR1 and CDR2 are MNHEY and SVGEGT. CDR3 residues: CASYFGGGYTF. The DNA of the CDR3 is TGTGCCAGCTACTTCGGTGGAGGCTACACCTTC.

V usage is TRBV10-3 and J usage is TRBJ2-1, with 9 nucleotides matching TRBD2. Germline CDR1 and CDR2: ENHRY and SYGVKD. The CDR3 has 16 residues. V was clipped by 5 bases and J by 3 bases; unmatched bases: 8. The CDR3 region has the DNA TGTGCCATCAGTACGATTAGCGGGAGAGTCTACAATGAGCAGTTCTTC. Its protein product is CAISTISGRVYNEQFF.

The table lists this clonotype with a few counts. This sequence joins TRBV12-3 or TRBV12-4 and TRBJ2-3; D not resolved. V was shortened by 2 bases and J by 2 bases, with 8 bases between the two germline ends. This CDR3 has 14 residues. The CDR3 region is CASSLNRHTDTQYF. The CDR3 coding sequence is TGTGCCAGCAGTTTAAACAGACACACAGATACGCAGTATTTT.

This clonotype was counted a few times. The chain joins TRBV6-2 or TRBV6-3 to TRBJ2-1, with D possibly matching TRBD2 (6 bases). This CDR3 spans 13 amino acids. The ends were cut back, 2 bases at V and 4 bases at J, with 6 bases in the middle. Germline values: CDR1 MNHEY, CDR2 SVGEGT. The CDR3 here is CASSYAGYNEQFF. CDR3 sequence (DNA): TGTGCCAGCAGTTACGCGGGGTACAATGAGCAGTTCTTC.

This clonotype was found a few times. This CDR3 reads CASSLGKGGVYTF. The CDR3, as DNA: TGTGCCAGCAGCTTAGGCAAAGGGGGGGTCTACACCTTC. This rearrangement joins TRBV7-2 to TRBJ1-2, with D maybe TRBD1 (6 bases). CDR1 SGHTA and CDR2 FQGNSA come from the germline V gene. The V gene lost 1 base and the J gene lost 10 bases, with 13 bases spanning the gap. CDR3 size: 13 residues.

This clonotype turned up a few times. V and J are TRBV7-2 and TRBJ2-2; D gene unclear. V shed 1 base and J shed 1 base, with 7 bases lying between them. This CDR3 is 15 amino acids long. The V gene's germline CDR1 is SGHTA and CDR2 FQGNSA. As DNA, the CDR3 is TGTGCCAGCAGCTTAGACCCCTTGAACACCGGGGAGCTGTTTTTT. Its protein product is CASSLDPLNTGELFF.

This sequence joins TRBV5-5 and TRBJ2-7; D not certain. Germline values: CDR1 SGHKS, CDR2 YYEKEE (reference sequence). The CDR3 covers 14 residues. Between the trimmed V and J ends, which lost 2 bases and 3 bases, there was a span of 12 bases. CDR3: CASSLRTDFYEQYF. The DNA of the CDR3 is TGTGCCAGCAGCTTAAGGACCGACTTCTACGAGCAGTACTTC.

This chain links TRBV10-2 with TRBJ2-5, with TRBD1 matching 9 bases. CDR3 length: 11 amino acids. With 7 bases clipped from V and 12 bases from J, the junction kept 6 bases outside the gene matches. Germline V gene data show CDR1 as WSHSY and CDR2 as SAAADI. The CDR3 reads CASTAGQGKYF. DNA for the CDR3: TGCGCCAGCACCGCGGGACAGGGCAAGTACTTC.

Comments on this clonotype: One end of the junction varies from germline; a read error may be responsible. The rearrangement joins TRBV18 to TRBJ2-7; TRBD1 agrees at 8 bases. CDR3 length equals 13 residues. CDR1 is KGHSH and CDR2 is LQKENI in the germline V gene. CDR3 DNA sequence: TGTGCCGGCTCACCCCCGACAGGGGTCGAGCAGTACTTC. Its translation: CAGSPPTGVEQYF.

This clonotype showed up many times. The V and J genes are TRBV7-8 and TRBJ2-5; D uncertain. Germline lookup yields CDR1 SGHVS and CDR2 FQNEAQ. This CDR3 is 14 amino acids long. Trimming pared 1 base from V and 5 bases from J, leaving 11 bases between. The CDR3 protein is CASSLGHPQETQYF. CDR3 nucleotide sequence: TGTGCCAGCAGCTTAGGACACCCCCAGGAGACCCAGTACTTC.